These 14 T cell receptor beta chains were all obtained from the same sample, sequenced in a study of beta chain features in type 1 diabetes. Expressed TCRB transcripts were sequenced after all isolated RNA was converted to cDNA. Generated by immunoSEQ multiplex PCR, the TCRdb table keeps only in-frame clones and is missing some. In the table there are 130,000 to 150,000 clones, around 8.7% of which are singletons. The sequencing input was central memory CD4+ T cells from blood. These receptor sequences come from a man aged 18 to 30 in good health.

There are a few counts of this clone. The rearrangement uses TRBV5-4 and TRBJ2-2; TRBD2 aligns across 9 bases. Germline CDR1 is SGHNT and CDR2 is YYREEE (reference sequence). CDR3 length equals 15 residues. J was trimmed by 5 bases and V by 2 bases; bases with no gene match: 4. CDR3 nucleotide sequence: TGTGCCAGCAGCTTAGGGCGGGGGGGTACCGGGGAGCTGTTTTTT. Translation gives CASSLGRGGTGELFF.

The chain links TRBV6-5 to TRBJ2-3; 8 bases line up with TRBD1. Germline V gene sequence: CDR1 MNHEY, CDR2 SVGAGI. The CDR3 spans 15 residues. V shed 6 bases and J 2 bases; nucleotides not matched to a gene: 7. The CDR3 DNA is TGTGCCAGCAGAGAGACAGGGGCGAACACAGATACGCAGTATTTT. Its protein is CASRETGANTDTQYF.

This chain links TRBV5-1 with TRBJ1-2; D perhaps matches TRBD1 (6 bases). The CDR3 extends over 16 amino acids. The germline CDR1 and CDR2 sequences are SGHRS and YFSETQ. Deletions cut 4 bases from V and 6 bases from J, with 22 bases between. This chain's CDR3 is CASSPGRDRLLDGYTF. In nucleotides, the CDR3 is TGCGCCAGCAGCCCCGGCCGAGACAGGCTACTAGATGGCTACACCTTC.

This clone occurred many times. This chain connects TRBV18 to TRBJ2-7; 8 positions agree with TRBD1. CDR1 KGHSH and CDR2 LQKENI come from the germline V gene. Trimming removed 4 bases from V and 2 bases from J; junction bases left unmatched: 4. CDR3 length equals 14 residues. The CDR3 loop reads CASSRTGSPYEQYF. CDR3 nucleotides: TGTGCCAGCTCACGGACAGGGTCTCCCTACGAGCAGTACTTC. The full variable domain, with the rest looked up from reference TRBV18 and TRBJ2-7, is NAGVMQNPRHLVRRRGQEARLRCSPMKGHSHVYWYRQLPEEGLKFMVYLQKENIIDESGMPKERFSAEFPKEGPSILRIQQVVRGDSAAYFCASSRTGSPYEQYFGPGTRLTVT.

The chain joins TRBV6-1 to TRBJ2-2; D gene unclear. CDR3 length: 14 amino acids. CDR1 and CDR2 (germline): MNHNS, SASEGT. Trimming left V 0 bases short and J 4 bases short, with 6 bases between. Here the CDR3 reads CASSEAGLTGELFF. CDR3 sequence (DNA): TGTGCCAGCAGTGAAGCTGGGCTCACCGGGGAGCTGTTTTTT.

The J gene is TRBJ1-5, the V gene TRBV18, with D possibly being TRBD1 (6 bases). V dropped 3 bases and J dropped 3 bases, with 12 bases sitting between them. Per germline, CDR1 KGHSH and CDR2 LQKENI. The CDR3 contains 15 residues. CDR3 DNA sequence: TGTGCCAGCTCACCTCAGGGGCTGGACAATCAGCCCCAGCATTTT. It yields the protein CASSPQGLDNQPQHF.

CDR3 sequence: CASSLFTGDYGYTF. The CDR3 DNA sequence: TGTGCCAGCAGCTTATTTACAGGGGACTATGGCTACACCTTC. The chain joins TRBV7-2 to TRBJ1-2, with TRBD1 identical over 7 bases. The V and J ends lost 2 bases and 3 bases, in that order; junction bases with no gene match: 3. The CDR3 consists of 14 residues. Germline V lookup: CDR1 SGHTA, CDR2 FQGNSA.

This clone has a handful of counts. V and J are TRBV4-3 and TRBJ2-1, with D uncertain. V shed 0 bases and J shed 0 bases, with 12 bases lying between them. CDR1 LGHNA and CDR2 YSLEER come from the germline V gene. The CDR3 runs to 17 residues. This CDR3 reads CASSQDGQANSYNEQFF. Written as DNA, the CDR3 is TGCGCCAGCAGCCAAGATGGGCAGGCTAACTCCTACAATGAGCAGTTCTTC.

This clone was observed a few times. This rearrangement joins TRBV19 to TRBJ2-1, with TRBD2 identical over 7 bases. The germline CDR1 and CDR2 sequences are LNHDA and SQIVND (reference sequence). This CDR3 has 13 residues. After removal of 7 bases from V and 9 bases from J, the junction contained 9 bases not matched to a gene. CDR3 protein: CASMRWEGSEQFF. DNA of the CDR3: TGTGCCAGTATGAGGTGGGAGGGTAGTGAGCAGTTCTTC. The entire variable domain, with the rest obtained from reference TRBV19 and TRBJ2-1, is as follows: DGGITQSPKYLFRKEGQNVTLSCEQNLNHDAMYWYRQDPGQGLRLIYYSQIVNDFQKGDIAEGYSVSREKKESFPLTVTSAQKNPTAFYLCASMRWEGSEQFFGPGTRLTVL.

The CDR3 DNA follows: TGTGCCAGCAGCATCGACAGGCGGCATGGGCAGTTCTTC. It specifies CASSIDRRHGQFF. The genes are TRBV7-9 and TRBJ2-1; D might be TRBD1 (6 bases). This CDR3 region has 13 residues. Germline V gives CDR1 SEHNR, CDR2 FQNEAQ (reference sequence). V lost 5 bases to trimming and J lost 12 bases, with 17 bases between them.

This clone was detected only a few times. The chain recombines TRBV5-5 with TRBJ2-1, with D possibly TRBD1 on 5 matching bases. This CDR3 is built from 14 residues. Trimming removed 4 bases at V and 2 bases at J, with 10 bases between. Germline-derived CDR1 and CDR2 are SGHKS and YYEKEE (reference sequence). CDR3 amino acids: CASSKGPTYNEQFF. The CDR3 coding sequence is TGTGCCAGCAGCAAGGGGCCCACCTACAATGAGCAGTTCTTC.

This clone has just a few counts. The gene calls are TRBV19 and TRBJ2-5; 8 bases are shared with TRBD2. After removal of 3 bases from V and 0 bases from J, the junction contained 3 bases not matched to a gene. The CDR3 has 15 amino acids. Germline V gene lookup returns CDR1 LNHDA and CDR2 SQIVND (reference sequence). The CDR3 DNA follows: TGTGCCAGTAGTATGGGGACTAGACACCAAGAGACCCAGTACTTC. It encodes CASSMGTRHQETQYF.

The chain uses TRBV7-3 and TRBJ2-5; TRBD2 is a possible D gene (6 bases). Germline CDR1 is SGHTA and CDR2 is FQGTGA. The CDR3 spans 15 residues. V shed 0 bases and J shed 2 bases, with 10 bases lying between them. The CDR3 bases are TGTGCCAGCAGCTTAACGGCGGGGTCACAAGAGACCCAGTACTTC. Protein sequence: CASSLTAGSQETQYF. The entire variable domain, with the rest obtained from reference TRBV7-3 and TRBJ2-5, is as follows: GAGVSQTPSNKVTEKGKYVELRCDPISGHTALYWYRQSLGQGPEFLIYFQGTGAADDSGLPNDRFFAVRPEGSVSTLKIQRTERGDSAVYLCASSLTAGSQETQYFGPGTRLLVL.

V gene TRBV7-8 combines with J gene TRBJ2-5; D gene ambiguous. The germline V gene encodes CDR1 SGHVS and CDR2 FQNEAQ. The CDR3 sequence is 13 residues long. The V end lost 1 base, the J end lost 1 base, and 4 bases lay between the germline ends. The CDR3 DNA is TGTGCCAGCAGCTTAGTGCGCCAAGAGACCCAGTACTTC. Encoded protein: CASSLVRQETQYF.